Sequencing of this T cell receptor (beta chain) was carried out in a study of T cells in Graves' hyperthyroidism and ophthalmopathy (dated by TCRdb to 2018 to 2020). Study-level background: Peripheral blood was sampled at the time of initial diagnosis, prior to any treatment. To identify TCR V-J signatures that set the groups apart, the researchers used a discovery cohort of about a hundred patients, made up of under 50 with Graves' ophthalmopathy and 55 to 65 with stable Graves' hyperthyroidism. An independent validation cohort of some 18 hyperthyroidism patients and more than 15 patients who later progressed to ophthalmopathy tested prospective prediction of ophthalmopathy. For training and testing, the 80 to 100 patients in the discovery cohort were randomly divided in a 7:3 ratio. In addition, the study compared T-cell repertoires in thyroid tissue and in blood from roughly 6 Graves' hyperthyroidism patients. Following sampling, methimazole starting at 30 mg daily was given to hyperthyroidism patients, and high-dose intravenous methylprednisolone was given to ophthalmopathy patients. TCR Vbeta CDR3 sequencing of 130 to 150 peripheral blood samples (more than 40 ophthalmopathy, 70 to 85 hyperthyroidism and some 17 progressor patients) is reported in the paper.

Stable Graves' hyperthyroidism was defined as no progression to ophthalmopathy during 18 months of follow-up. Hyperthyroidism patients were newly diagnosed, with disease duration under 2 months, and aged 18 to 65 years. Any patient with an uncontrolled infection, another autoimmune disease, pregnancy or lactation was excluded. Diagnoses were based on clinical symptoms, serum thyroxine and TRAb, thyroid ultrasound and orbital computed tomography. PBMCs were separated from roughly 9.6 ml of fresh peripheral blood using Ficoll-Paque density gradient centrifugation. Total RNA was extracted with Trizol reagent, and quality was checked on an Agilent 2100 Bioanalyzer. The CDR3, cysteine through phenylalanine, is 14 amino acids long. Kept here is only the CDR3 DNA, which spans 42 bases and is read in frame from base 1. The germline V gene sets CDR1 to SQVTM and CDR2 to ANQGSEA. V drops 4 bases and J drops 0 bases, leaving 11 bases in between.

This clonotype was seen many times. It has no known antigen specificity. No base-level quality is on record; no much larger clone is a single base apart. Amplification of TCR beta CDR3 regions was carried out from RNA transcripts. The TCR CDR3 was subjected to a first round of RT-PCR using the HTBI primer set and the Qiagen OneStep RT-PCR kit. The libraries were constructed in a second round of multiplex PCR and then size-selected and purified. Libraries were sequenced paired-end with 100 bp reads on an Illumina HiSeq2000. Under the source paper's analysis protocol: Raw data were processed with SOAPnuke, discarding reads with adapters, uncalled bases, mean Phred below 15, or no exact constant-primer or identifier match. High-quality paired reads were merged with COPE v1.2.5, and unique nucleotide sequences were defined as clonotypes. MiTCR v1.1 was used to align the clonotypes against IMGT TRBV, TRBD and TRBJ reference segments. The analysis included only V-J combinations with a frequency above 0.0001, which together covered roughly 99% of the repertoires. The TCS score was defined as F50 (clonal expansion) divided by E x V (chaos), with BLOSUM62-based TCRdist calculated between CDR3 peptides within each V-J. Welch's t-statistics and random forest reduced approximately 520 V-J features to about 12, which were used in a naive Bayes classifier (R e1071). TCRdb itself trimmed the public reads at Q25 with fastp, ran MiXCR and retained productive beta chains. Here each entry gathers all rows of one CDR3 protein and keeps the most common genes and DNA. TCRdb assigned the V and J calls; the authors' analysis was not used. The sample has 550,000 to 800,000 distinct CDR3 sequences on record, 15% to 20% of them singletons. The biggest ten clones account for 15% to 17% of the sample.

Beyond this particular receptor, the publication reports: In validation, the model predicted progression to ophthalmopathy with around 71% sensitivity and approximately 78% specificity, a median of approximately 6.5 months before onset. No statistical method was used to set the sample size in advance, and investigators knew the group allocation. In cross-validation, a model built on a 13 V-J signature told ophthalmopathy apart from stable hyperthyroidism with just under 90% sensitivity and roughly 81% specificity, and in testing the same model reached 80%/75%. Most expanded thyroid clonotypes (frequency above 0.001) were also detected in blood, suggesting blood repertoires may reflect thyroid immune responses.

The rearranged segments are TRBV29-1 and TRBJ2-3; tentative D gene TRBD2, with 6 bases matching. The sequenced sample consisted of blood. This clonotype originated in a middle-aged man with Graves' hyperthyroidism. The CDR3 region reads CSVVSGFSTDTQYF. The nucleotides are TGCAGCGTTGTGAGCGGGTTTAGCACAGATACGCAGTATTTT.